Sequencing of this T cell receptor (beta chain) was carried out in a study of graft-versus-host responses after intestinal transplantation. Study summary: The whole recipient group had anti-thymocyte globulin induction followed by tacrolimus and steroids for around 3 years.

The protocol was immunoSEQ multiplex PCR, while the TCRdb copy is restricted to in-frame clones and leaves out a portion. Of some 96,000 clones listed, roughly 87% are singletons. Of note for this clone: Antigen unknown.

V lost 0 bases and J lost 4, with 11 bases in between. Looked up from germline, CDR1 is SGHRS and CDR2 is YFSETQ. There are 15 residues in the CDR3. The chain is built from TRBV5-1 and TRBJ1-3; D is undetermined. Sequencing was performed on unstimulated CD4+ T cells sorted from spleen or lymph node cells, taken before transplant. The receptor comes from a human donor who was the organ donor for an intestinal transplant. CDR3 region: CASSLEGLGGNTIYF. The CDR3 DNA reads as TGCGCCAGCAGCTTGGAAGGGTTAGGCGGAAACACCATATATTTT.